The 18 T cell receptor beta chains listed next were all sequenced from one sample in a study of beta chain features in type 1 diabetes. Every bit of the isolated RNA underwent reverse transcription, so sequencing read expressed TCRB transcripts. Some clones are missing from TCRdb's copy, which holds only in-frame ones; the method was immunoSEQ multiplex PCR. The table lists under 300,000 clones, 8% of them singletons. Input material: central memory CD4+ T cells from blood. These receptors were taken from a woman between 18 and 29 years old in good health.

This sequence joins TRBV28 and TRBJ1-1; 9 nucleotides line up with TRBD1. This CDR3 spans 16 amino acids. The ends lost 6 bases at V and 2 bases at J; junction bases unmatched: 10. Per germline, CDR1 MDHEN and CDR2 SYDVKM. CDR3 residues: CASSRRPGQGNTEAFF. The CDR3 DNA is TGTGCCAGCAGCCGGAGGCCGGGACAGGGTAACACTGAAGCTTTCTTT.

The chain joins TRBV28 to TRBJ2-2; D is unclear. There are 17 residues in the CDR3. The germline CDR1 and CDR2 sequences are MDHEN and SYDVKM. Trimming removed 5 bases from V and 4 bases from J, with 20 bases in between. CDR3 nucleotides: TGTGCCAGCAGTCCTAATCAAGGGTATTGGGGCACCGGGGAGCTGTTTTTT. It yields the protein CASSPNQGYWGTGELFF.

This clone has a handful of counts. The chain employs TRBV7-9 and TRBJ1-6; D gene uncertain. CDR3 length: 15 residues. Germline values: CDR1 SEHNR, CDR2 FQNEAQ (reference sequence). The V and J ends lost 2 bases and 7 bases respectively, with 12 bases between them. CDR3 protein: CASSLMVGLNSPLHF. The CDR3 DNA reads TGTGCCAGCAGCTTAATGGTCGGCCTAAATTCACCCCTCCACTTT.

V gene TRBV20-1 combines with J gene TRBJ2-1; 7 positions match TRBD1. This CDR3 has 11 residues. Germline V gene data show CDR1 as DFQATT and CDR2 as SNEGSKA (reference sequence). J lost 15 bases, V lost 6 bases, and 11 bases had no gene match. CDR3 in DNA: TGCAGTGCAGACAGGGCCACCTTGGGGTTCTTC. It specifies CSADRATLGFF.

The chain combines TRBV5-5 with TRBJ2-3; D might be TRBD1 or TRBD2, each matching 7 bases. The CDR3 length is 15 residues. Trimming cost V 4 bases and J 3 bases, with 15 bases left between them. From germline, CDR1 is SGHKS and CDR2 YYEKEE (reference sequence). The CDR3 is CASSPPGGETDTQYF. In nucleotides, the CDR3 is TGTGCCAGCAGCCCCCCAGGGGGGGAAACAGATACGCAGTATTTT.

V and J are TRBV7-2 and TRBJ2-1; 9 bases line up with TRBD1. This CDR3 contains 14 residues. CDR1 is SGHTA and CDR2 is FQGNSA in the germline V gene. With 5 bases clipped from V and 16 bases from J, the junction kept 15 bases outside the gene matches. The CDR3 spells CASSPSTSGTGSFF. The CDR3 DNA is TGTGCCAGCAGCCCATCAACTTCCGGGACAGGGTCCTTCTTC.

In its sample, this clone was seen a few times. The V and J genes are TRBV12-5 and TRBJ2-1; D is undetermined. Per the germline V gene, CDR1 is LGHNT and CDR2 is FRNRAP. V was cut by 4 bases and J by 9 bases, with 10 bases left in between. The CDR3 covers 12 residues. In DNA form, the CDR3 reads TGTGCTAGTGGTTGGGAAGTAGGTGAGCAGTTCTTC. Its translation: CASGWEVGEQFF.

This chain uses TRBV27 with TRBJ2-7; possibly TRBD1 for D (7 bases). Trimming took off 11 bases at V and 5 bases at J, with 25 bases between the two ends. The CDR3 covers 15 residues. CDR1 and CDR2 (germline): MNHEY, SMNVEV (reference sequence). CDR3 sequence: CAGPCSDRRGDEQYV. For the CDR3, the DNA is TGTGCCGGACCTTGCTCGGACAGGCGCGGGGACGAGCAGTACGTC.

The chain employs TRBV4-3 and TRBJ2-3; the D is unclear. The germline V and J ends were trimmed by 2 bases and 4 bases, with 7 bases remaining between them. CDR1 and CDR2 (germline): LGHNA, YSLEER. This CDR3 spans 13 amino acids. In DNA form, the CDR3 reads TGCGCCAGCAGCCAACGACACCCAGATACGCAGTATTTT. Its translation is CASSQRHPDTQYF.

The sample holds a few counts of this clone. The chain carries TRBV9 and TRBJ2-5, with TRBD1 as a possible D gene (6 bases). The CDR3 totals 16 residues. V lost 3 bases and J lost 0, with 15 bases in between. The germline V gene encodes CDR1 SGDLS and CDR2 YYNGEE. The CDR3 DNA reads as TGTGCCAGCAGCGCCGCCGGGACAATTTACCAAGAGACCCAGTACTTC. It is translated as CASSAAGTIYQETQYF.

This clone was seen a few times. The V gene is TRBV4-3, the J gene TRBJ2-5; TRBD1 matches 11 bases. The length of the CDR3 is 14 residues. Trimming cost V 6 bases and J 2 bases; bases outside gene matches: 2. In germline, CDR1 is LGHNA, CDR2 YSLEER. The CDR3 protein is CASSRDRGQETQYF. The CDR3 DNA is TGCGCCAGCAGTCGGGACAGGGGGCAAGAGACCCAGTACTTC.

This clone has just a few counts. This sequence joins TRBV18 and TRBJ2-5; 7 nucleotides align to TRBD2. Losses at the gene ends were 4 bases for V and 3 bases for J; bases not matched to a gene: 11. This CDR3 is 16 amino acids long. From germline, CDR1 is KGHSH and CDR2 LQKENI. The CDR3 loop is CASSRSGLVVEETQYF. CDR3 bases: TGTGCCAGCTCACGATCTGGACTAGTCGTCGAAGAGACCCAGTACTTC.

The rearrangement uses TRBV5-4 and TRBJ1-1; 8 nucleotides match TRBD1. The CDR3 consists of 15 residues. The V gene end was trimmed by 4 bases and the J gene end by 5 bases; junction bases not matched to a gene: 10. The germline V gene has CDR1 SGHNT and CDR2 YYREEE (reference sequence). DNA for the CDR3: TGTGCCAGCAGCGAAGAATCGCACAGGGGGACTGAAGCTTTCTTT. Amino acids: CASSEESHRGTEAFF.

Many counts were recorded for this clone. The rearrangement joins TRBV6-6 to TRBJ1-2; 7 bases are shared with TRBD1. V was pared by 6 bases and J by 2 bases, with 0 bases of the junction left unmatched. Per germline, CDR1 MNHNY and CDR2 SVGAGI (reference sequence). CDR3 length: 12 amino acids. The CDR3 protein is CASRTGNYGYTF. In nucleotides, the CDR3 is TGTGCCAGCAGGACAGGGAACTATGGCTACACCTTC.

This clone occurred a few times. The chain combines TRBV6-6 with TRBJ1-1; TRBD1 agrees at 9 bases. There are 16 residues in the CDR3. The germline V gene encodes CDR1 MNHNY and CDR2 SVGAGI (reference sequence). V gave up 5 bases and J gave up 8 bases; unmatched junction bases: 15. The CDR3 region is CASSPYPTGGRGEAFF. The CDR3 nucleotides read TGTGCCAGCAGTCCCTACCCTACAGGGGGCCGAGGGGAAGCTTTCTTT.

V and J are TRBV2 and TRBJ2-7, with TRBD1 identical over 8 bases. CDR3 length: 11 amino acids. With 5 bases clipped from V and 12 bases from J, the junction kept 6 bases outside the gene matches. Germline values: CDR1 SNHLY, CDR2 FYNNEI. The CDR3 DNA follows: TGTGCCAGCAGTACCGGGACAGGAGGGTACGTC. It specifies CASSTGTGGYV.

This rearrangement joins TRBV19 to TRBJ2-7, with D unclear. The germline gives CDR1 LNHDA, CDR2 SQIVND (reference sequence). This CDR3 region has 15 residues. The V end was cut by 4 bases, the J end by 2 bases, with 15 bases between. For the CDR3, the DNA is TGTGCCAGTAGTAACCCGGGCCAGGTCACCTACGAGCAGTACTTC. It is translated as CASSNPGQVTYEQYF. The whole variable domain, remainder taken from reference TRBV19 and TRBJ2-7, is DGGITQSPKYLFRKEGQNVTLSCEQNLNHDAMYWYRQDPGQGLRLIYYSQIVNDFQKGDIAEGYSVSREKKESFPLTVTSAQKNPTAFYLCASSNPGQVTYEQYFGPGTRLTVT.

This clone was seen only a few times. In DNA form, the CDR3 reads TGTGCCACCAGCAGAAGACAGGGGGCGGACACCGGGGAGCTGTTTTTT. This encodes CATSRRQGADTGELFF. The chain combines TRBV15 with TRBJ2-2; TRBD1 matches at 10 bases. This CDR3 has 16 amino acids. Germline V gives CDR1 LNHNV, CDR2 YYDKDF (reference sequence). V was pared by 2 bases and J by 3 bases, with 3 bases of the junction left unmatched.